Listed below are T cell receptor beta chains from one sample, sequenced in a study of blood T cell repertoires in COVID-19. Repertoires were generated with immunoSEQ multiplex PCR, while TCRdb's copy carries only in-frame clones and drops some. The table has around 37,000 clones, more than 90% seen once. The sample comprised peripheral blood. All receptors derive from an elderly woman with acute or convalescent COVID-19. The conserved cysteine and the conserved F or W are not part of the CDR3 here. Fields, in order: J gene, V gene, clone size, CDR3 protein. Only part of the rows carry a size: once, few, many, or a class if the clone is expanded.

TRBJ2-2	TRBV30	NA	AWRDRGTGELF
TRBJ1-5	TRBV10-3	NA	AIRSTGGDQPQH
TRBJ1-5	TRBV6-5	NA	ASSIRGGEKPQH
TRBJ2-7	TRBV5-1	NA	ASSLDNLAQGGQY
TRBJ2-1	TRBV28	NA	ASSSGQGVGNEQF
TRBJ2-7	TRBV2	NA	ASRGAGSYEQY
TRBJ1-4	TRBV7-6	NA	ASSLVLGAFEKLF
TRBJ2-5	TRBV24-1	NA	ATSESRTDGETQY
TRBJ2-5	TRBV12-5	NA	ASGLFGISTSRGETQY
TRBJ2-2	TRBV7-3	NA	ASSTGQAGGELF
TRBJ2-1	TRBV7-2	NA	ASSLVGTSGNNEQF
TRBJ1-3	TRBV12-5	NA	ASGRGGGNTIY
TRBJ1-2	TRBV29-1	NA	SVDRTASSNYGYT
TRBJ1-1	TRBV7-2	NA	ASSLNNFEAF
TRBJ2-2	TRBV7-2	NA	ASSSQVPGELF
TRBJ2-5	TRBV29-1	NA	SVGLAGGQLQETQY
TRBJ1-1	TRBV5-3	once	AKPDARGKSTEAF